These T cell receptor beta chains were read from a single sample in a study of OX40 agonist ivuxolimab in advanced cancers. Sequencing used immunoSEQ multiplex PCR; TCRdb keeps in-frame clones, though not all of them. The sample lists 80,000 or so clones, 86% occurring once. The source was CD4+ or CD8+ T cells sorted from blood, collected in a trial of the OX40 agonist ivuxolimab. Receptors were obtained from an adult with an advanced solid tumor such as melanoma, head and neck, liver or kidney cancer. The CDR3 runs from the conserved cysteine through the conserved F or W. A D gene is named only where the DNA matches it firmly. For some rows the clone size is stated as once, few or many, or as a class when expanded; others skip it.

j_gene: TRBJ2-2; d_gene: -; v_gene: TRBV10-1; abundance: -; CDR3nt: TGCGCCAGCAGTGAGTCGAGGGGGGCCGGGGAGCTGTTTTTT; CDR3aa: CASSESRGAGELFF
j_gene: TRBJ2-3; d_gene: -; v_gene: TRBV18; abundance: -; CDR3nt: TGTGCCAGCTCTCCGGATACAGATACGCAGTATTTT; CDR3aa: CASSPDTDTQYF
j_gene: TRBJ2-7; d_gene: -; v_gene: TRBV20-1; abundance: -; CDR3nt: TGCAGCCCCGGGACGAGCTACGAGCAGTACTTC; CDR3aa: CSPGTSYEQYF
j_gene: TRBJ2-7; d_gene: TRBD1; v_gene: TRBV2; abundance: -; CDR3nt: TGTGCCAGCAGCTTAGATGGGACAGGGGCTTACGAGCAGTACTTC; CDR3aa: CASSLDGTGAYEQYF
j_gene: TRBJ2-6; d_gene: -; v_gene: TRBV9; abundance: -; CDR3nt: TGTGCCAGCAGTCCAGATCCCTACTCTGGGGCCAACGTCCTGACTTTC; CDR3aa: CASSPDPYSGANVLTF
j_gene: TRBJ2-7; d_gene: -; v_gene: TRBV11-3; abundance: -; CDR3nt: TGTGCCAGCAGCTTAGGTCCGGCAGCCGAGCAGTACTTC; CDR3aa: CASSLGPAAEQYF
j_gene: TRBJ2-1; d_gene: -; v_gene: TRBV7-2; abundance: -; CDR3nt: TGTGCCAGCAGCTTAGCGTACAATGAGCAGTTCTTC; CDR3aa: CASSLAYNEQFF
j_gene: TRBJ2-3; d_gene: -; v_gene: TRBV6-1; abundance: -; CDR3nt: TGTGCCAGCAGTGCCCGGCCACCAGCCTCTAGCACAGATACGCAGTATTTT; CDR3aa: CASSARPPASSTDTQYF
j_gene: TRBJ2-3; d_gene: TRBD2; v_gene: TRBV7-9; abundance: -; CDR3nt: TGTGCCAGCAGCTTAGCTGGGTTAGCGGGAGGCACAGATACGCAGTATTTT; CDR3aa: CASSLAGLAGGTDTQYF
j_gene: TRBJ2-1; d_gene: TRBD2; v_gene: TRBV7-3; abundance: -; CDR3nt: TGTGCCAGCAGCCCTAATCTAGCGGGAGTGTATCCAAATGAGCAGTTCTTC; CDR3aa: CASSPNLAGVYPNEQFF
j_gene: TRBJ2-1; d_gene: TRBD1; v_gene: TRBV18; abundance: few; CDR3nt: TGTGCCAGCTCACGGGGACAGGGGTCCAATGAGCAGTTCTTC; CDR3aa: CASSRGQGSNEQFF
j_gene: TRBJ1-5; d_gene: -; v_gene: TRBV6-1; abundance: few; CDR3nt: TGTGCCACCTCCGAGACAGGCCTTGTCCAGCCCCAGCATTTT; CDR3aa: CATSETGLVQPQHF
j_gene: TRBJ2-2; d_gene: -; v_gene: TRBV5-4; abundance: -; CDR3nt: TGTGCCAGCAGCTTGCGCAGGGGGAACACCGGGGAGCTGTTTTTT; CDR3aa: CASSLRRGNTGELFF
j_gene: TRBJ2-1; d_gene: TRBD1; v_gene: TRBV7-2; abundance: -; CDR3nt: TGTGCCAGCAGCTTTAGGCCTACAGGGGACAATGAGCAGTTCTTC; CDR3aa: CASSFRPTGDNEQFF
j_gene: TRBJ2-1; d_gene: TRBD2; v_gene: TRBV18; abundance: few; CDR3nt: TGTGCCAGCTCACCCGGACTAGCGGGAGCCAATGAGCAGTTCTTC; CDR3aa: CASSPGLAGANEQFF
j_gene: TRBJ1-5; d_gene: TRBD1; v_gene: TRBV19; abundance: -; CDR3nt: TGTGCCAGTAGTATCCAGGACAGGGGGTCGGGGCAGCCCCAGCATTTT; CDR3aa: CASSIQDRGSGQPQHF
j_gene: TRBJ2-3; d_gene: TRBD2; v_gene: TRBV4-3; abundance: -; CDR3nt: TGCGCCAGCAGCCAAGAGACTAGCGGGGGGTACGATACGCAGTATTTT; CDR3aa: CASSQETSGGYDTQYF